The rows below give T cell receptor beta chains drawn from one sample of a study of T-cell reconstitution after alpha-beta-depleted transplantation in children. A single record per CDR3 protein comes from TCRdb applying MiXCR to the PCR reads. The sample comprises approximately 130,000 distinct CDR3 sequences, 9.7% of which are singletons, and 20% to 30% rests with the top ten. The sequences come from PBMCs, mostly from graft donor cells, collected 180 days after TCRalphabeta/CD19-depleted stem cell transplant. The receptors were gathered from a girl under three years old who had a stem cell transplant for combined immunodeficiency, so the T cells may come from the graft donor. Each CDR3 is given with its conserved first and last residue.

cdr3_aa,v_call
CASSLGVGGPQFF,TRBV5-1
CASSSHSNQPQHF,TRBV12-3/TRBV12-4
CAVFGTGKSGNTIYF,TRBV10-3
CSDRQYQETQYF,TRBV29-1
CASSPGYTEAFF,TRBV18
CASSELGEFGELFF,TRBV25-1
CASSYDREASYEQYF,TRBV6-5
CSAPLPLEQEQFF,TRBV20-1
CSVGAGANGLTF,TRBV29-1
CSAINRDRGHYNSPLHF,TRBV20-1
CATQGLAGGPLYNEQFF,TRBV24-1
CASRRQGWNSPLHF,TRBV3-1
CASSLQGRRETQYF,TRBV13
CASSLDPGGDTDTQYF,TRBV12-3/TRBV12-4
CSVEGGGGTDTQYF,TRBV29-1
CSVESHPYEQYF,TRBV29-1
CASSKGQGLNTEAFF,TRBV19
CASSLRTSGGKDTQYF,TRBV7-6
CAWSVGHGTQGYEQYF,TRBV30
CASSQDPAPGLAGYNEQFF,TRBV4-3
CSAREGRESTYEQYF,TRBV20-1
CASSPLAGVNEQFF,TRBV5-1
CASSPLRGPYEQYF,TRBV27
CATKTGTLEAFF,TRBV12-3/TRBV12-4
CASSQGQGATYEQYF,TRBV4-3
CASSWLKGPSYEQYF,TRBV6-2/TRBV6-3
CASKTGINQPQHF,TRBV6-1
CASSLSTDNEKLFF,TRBV5-1
CASSLTDYNEQFF,TRBV18
CAWSRGLNTGELFF,TRBV30
CSARIQGGTYEQYF,TRBV20-1
CASSLSSGRYNEQFF,TRBV27
CSVEADVPYGYTF,TRBV29-1
CASSLGFPGNSPLHF,TRBV12-3/TRBV12-4
CASSRSQDGMYEQYF,TRBV27
CATSLPQGAQPQHF,TRBV15
CACRLTRLGGETQYF,TRBV3-1
CASSLSYTAYEQYF,TRBV7-9
CAISDRGLAYEQYF,TRBV10-3
CASSQGNRVGANVLTF,TRBV4-3
CASSGQGRQPQHF,TRBV12-3/TRBV12-4
CASSITRGTDTQYF,TRBV5-1
CASSFLGSGRTGERFF,TRBV7-3
CSVDSAGGETQYF,TRBV29-1
CASTRTAGETQYF,TRBV7-9
CAHEKRWWELYGYTF,TRBV6-1
CASSHWQGDRGNTGELFF,TRBV14
CAISDPLKNTGELFF,TRBV10-3
CASSRGEGALTYNEQFF,TRBV12-3/TRBV12-4
CASSLGRLDSGNTGELFF,TRBV11-1
CASSHDYQHGETQYF,TRBV5-6
CSVARSSYEQYF,TRBV29-1
CSVAGAGNTIYF,TRBV29-1